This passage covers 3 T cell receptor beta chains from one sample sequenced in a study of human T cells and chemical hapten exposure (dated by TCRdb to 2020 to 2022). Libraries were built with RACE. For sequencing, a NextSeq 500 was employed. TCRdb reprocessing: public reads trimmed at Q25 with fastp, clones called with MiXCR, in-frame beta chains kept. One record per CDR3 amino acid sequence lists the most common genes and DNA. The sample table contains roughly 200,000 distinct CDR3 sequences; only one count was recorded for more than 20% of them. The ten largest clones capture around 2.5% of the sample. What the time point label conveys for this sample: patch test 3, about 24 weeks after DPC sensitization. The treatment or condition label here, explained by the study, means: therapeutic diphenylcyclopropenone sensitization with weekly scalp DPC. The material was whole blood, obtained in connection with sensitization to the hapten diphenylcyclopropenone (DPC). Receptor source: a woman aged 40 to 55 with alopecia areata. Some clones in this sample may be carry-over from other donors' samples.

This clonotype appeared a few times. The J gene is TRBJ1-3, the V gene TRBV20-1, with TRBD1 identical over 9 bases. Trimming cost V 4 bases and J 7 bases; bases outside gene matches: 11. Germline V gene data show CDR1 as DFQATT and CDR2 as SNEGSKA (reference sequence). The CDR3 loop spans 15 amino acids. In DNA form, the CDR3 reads TGCAGTGCTATGGGACAGGGTAACGCTAGGAACACCATATATTTT. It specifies CSAMGQGNARNTIYF.

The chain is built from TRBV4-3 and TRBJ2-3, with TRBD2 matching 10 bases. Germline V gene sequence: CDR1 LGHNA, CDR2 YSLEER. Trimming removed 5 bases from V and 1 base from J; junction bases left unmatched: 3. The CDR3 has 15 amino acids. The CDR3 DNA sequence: TGCGCCAGCAGCGGAGGACTAGCGGGCACAGATACGCAGTATTTT. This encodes CASSGGLAGTDTQYF.

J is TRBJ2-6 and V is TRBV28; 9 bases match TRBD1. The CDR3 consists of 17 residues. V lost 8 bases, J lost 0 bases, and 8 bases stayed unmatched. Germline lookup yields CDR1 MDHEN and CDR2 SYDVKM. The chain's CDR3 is CASFPGQGTSGANVLTF. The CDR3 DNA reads TGTGCCAGCTTTCCGGGACAGGGAACCTCTGGGGCCAACGTCCTGACTTTC.